This T cell receptor beta chain is from a study of PD-L1 blockade in urothelial cancer. The overall study: There were a median of about 150,000 T cells in blood samples.

Using immunoSEQ multiplex PCR, the repertoire was profiled, and TCRdb retains in-frame clones only, with some absent. The sample records under 40,000 clones, over 75% being singletons. The CDR3 runs 15 residues. J is TRBJ2-1 and V is TRBV21-1; the D call in the table, TRBD2, was not verified against the DNA. TRBV21-1 represents a pseudogene. This sample comprised PBMCs, obtained around atezolizumab (anti-PD-L1) treatment. The sequence was obtained from a man aged 65 to 85 with urothelial cancer. CDR3 DNA sequence: TGTGCCAGCAGCAAAGAGCGGGAGGGCCGTAATGAGCAGTTCTTC. Amino acids: CASSKEREGRNEQFF.